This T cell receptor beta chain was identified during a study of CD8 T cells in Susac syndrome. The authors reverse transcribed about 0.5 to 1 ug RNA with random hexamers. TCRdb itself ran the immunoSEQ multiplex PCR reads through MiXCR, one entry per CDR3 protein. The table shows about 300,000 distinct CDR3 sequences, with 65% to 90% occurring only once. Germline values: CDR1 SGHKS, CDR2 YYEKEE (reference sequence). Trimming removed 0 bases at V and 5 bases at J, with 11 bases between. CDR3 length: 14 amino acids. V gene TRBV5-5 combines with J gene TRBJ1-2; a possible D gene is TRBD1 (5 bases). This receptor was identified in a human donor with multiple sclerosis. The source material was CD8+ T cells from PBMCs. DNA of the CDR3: TGTGCCAGCAGCTTGGAGGGAGGGGCTTATGGCTACACCTTC. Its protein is CASSLEGGAYGYTF.